This T cell receptor (beta chain) comes out of a study of radiotherapy plus CTLA-4 blockade in lung cancer. Study overall: Objective responses were recorded in 15% to 20% of patients, with disease control recorded in about 33%. Study-level points and caveats: In blood, TCR clones derived from the tumor expanded after radiotherapy plus ipilimumab. Increased serum interferon-beta after radiation also reportedly predicted response strongly.

Of note for this clone: Antigen unknown.

V was cut by 7 bases and J by 3 bases, with 11 bases left in between. CDR1 is LNHDA and CDR2 is SQIVND in the germline V gene (reference sequence). The CDR3 is 13 residues long. The method was immunoSEQ multiplex PCR; TCRdb's version includes in-frame clones alone and lacks a portion of them. This sample has about 73,000 clones; 80% to 90% occur once, and the top ten carry 35% to 45%. The chain couples TRBV19 to TRBJ2-3; D ambiguous. This clonotype originated in a human donor with non-small cell lung cancer that progressed on radiotherapy plus ipilimumab. Source: peripheral blood, taken from a patient treated with radiotherapy plus ipilimumab. CDR3 sequence: CASTLTDTDTQYF. The CDR3 DNA follows: TGTGCCAGTACGCTGACGGATACAGATACGCAGTATTTT.